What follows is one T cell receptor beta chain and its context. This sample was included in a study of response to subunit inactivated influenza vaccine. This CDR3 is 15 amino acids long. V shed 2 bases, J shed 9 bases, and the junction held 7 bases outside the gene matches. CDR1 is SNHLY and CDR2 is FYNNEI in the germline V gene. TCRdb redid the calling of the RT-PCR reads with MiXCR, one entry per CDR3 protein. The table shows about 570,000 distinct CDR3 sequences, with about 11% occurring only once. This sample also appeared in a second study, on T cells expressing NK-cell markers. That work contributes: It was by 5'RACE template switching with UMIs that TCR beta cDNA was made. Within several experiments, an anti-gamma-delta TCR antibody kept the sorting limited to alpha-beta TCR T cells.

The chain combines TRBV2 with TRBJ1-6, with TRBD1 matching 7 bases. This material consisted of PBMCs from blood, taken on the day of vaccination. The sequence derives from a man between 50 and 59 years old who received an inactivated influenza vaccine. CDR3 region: CASSEQGGRSSPLHF. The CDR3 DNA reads TGTGCCAGCAGTGAACAGGGGGGAAGAAGTTCACCCCTCCACTTT.